The T cell receptor (beta chain) under discussion was sequenced for a study of T cell responses to AZD1222 COVID-19 vaccine. General study points: There were mostly white British donors and more females than males, and clonal diversity was possibly underestimated. There were vaccine-associated CD4 TCRs across spike, dominant at 160-218 and 743-854. Elevations in Spike-specific TCR breadth and depth followed administration of two AZD1222 doses.

With regard to this clone: Its specificity is not known.

Profiling relied on immunoSEQ multiplex PCR, and the TCRdb table lists in-frame clones only, not all of them. The table shows 150,000 to 200,000 clones, with about nine tenths occurring only once. V dropped 0 bases and J dropped 1 base, with 6 bases sitting between them. The CDR3 has 14 amino acids. Germline V gene data show CDR1 as LGHNA and CDR2 as YSLEER. The chain uses TRBV4-3 and TRBJ2-5; D gene ambiguous. Sequencing used peripheral blood, obtained 28 days after the second AZD1222 dose. This TCR was recovered from an adult who received the AZD1222 COVID-19 vaccine. CDR3 DNA sequence: TGCGCCAGCAGCCAAGACATAGGCCAAGAGACCCAGTACTTC. Residues: CASSQDIGQETQYF.